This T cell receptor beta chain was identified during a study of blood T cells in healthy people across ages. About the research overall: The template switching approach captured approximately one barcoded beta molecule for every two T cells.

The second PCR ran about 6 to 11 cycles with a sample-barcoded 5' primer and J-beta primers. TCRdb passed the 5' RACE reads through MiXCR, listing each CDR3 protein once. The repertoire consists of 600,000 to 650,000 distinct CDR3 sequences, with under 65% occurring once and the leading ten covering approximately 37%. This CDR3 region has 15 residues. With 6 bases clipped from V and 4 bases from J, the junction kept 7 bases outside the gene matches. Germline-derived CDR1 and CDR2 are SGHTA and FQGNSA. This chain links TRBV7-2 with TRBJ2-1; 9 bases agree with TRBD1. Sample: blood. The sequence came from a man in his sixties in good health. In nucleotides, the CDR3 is TGTGCCAGCAGTCCCGACAGGGGGACATACAATGAGCAGTTCTTC. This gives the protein CASSPDRGTYNEQFF.